A selection of T cell receptor beta chains follows, all from one sample in a study of cytomegalovirus exposure and HLA in healthy donors. Produced via immunoSEQ multiplex PCR; TCRdb's table is partial and in-frame only. The sample lists about 200,000 clones, approximately 80% occurring once. The sequencing input was PBMCs. Source of these receptors: a woman under 40 in good health and CMV-seropositive. The CDR3 runs from the conserved cysteine through the conserved F or W. Fields, in order: J gene, clone size, V gene, D gene, CDR3 protein, CDR3 DNA. A D gene is named only where the DNA matches it firmly. Expanded clones get a size class; other rows say once, few or many, or leave the size out.

TRBJ2-1 | . | TRBV5-1 | . | CASSLRQDQYNEQFF | TGCGCCAGCAGCTTACGACAGGACCAATACAATGAGCAGTTCTTC
TRBJ1-1 | . | TRBV4-1 | . | CASSQGQVSGSRAFF | TGCGCCAGCAGCCAAGGTCAGGTCAGTGGAAGCCGTGCTTTCTTT
TRBJ2-1 | . | TRBV5-4 | TRBD2 | CASSPSTSGRGSYNEQFF | TGTGCCAGCAGCCCGTCGACTAGCGGGAGGGGCTCCTACAATGAGCAGTTCTTC
TRBJ2-1 | . | TRBV7-3 | TRBD1 | CASSPGTGGRNEQFF | TGTGCCAGCAGCCCGGGGACAGGGGGCAGGAATGAGCAGTTCTTC
TRBJ2-4 | . | TRBV6-5 | . | CASSASGDSHF | TGTGCCAGCAGCGCATCAGGGGATTCGCACTTC
TRBJ1-4 | . | TRBV6-5 | . | CASSQGISNEKLFF | TGTGCCAGCAGCCAGGGGATATCTAATGAAAAACTGTTTTTT
TRBJ2-3 | . | TRBV5-1 | . | CASSQTGDTQYF | TGCGCCAGCAGCCAGACAGGAGATACGCAGTATTTT
TRBJ2-3 | . | TRBV19 | . | CASTETGSLTDTQYF | TGTGCCAGTACCGAGACAGGATCCCTCACAGATACGCAGTATTTT
TRBJ2-7 | . | TRBV7-8 | . | CASSPDKLNSYEQYF | TGTGCCAGCAGCCCGGACAAGCTCAACTCCTACGAGCAGTACTTC
TRBJ1-2 | . | TRBV15 | TRBD1 | CATSRAIIQGGYGYTF | TGTGCCACCAGCAGAGCAATAATTCAGGGGGGCTATGGCTACACCTTC
TRBJ2-3 | . | TRBV6-5 | . | CASSYSGGSSTDTQYF | TGTGCCAGCAGTTACTCTGGGGGGTCTAGCACAGATACGCAGTATTTT
TRBJ2-1 | . | TRBV30 | TRBD1 | CAWSAGGRSNEQFF | TGTGCCTGGAGTGCAGGGGGCAGGTCCAATGAGCAGTTCTTC
TRBJ2-1 | . | TRBV5-1 | . | CASSLGLRFRGSYNEQFF | TGCGCCAGCAGCTTGGGACTAAGGTTTAGAGGCTCCTACAATGAGCAGTTCTTC
TRBJ1-4 | . | TRBV6-5 | TRBD1 | CASSFYKTGYNEKLFF | TGTGCCAGCAGTTTTTACAAGACAGGGTACAATGAAAAACTGTTTTTT
TRBJ1-2 | few | TRBV5-1 | TRBD1 | CASSPSDRGQGYTF | TGCGCCAGCAGCCCCTCGGACAGGGGGCAGGGCTACACCTTC
TRBJ2-7 | . | TRBV28 | TRBD1 | CASSPRGQTTYEQYF | TGTGCCAGCAGCCCCCGGGGACAGACAACCTACGAGCAGTACTTC
TRBJ2-7 | . | TRBV2 | TRBD2 | CASRTTSGSSEQYF | TGTGCCAGCAGAACGACTAGCGGGAGCAGCGAGCAGTACTTC
TRBJ2-2 | few | TRBV2 | . | CASSEGLPNTGELFF | TGTGCCAGCTCGGAGGGGCTGCCGAACACCGGGGAGCTGTTTTTT
TRBJ1-5 | . | TRBV30 | . | CAWSQGLRNQPQHF | TGTGCCTGGAGTCAAGGTCTCAGGAATCAGCCCCAGCATTTT
TRBJ2-7 | . | TRBV28 | . | CASSWGGLDEQYF | TGTGCCAGCAGTTGGGGAGGTTTGGACGAGCAGTACTTC
TRBJ1-5 | few | TRBV6-5 | . | CASSDRDQPQHF | TGTGCCAGCAGTGACCGGGATCAGCCCCAGCATTTT
TRBJ2-7 | . | TRBV7-9 | . | CASSLAYGGYEQYF | TGTGCCAGCAGCTTAGCCTACGGAGGATACGAGCAGTACTTC
TRBJ1-1 | few | TRBV27 | . | CASSYQGIAEAFF | TGTGCCAGCAGTTACCAGGGTATCGCTGAAGCTTTCTTT
TRBJ2-1 | . | TRBV25-1 | . | CASSVTGNYNEQFF | TGTGCCAGCAGTGTAACGGGGAATTACAATGAGCAGTTCTTC
TRBJ2-7 | . | TRBV5-6 | TRBD2 | CASSWLAGTSRSYEQYF | TGTGCCAGCAGCTGGCTCGCAGGGACTAGCAGATCCTACGAGCAGTACTTC
TRBJ2-7 | . | TRBV6-5 | . | CASSLSLTPYEQYF | TGTGCCAGCAGCCTAAGTCTTACCCCCTACGAGCAGTACTTC
TRBJ2-1 | . | TRBV29-1 | . | CSVDSYNEQFF | TGCAGCGTTGACAGCTACAATGAGCAGTTCTTC
TRBJ2-7 | . | TRBV27 | TRBD2 | CASSLGTTYEQYF | TGTGCCAGCAGTTTGGGGACTACCTACGAGCAGTACTTC
TRBJ1-1 | . | TRBV30 | . | CAWSRGVNTEAFF | TGTGCCTGGAGCAGGGGAGTGAACACTGAAGCTTTCTTT
TRBJ1-4 | once | TRBV2 | TRBD1 | CASSNPTGGFEKLFF | TGTGCCAGCAGTAACCCGACAGGGGGTTTTGAAAAACTGTTTTTT
TRBJ2-5 | . | TRBV5-1 | . | CASGTAAPNQETQYF | TGCGCCAGTGGTACGGCGGCCCCTAACCAAGAGACCCAGTACTTC
TRBJ1-5 | . | TRBV6-1 | . | CASSEQGNQPQHF | TGTGCCAGCAGTGAGCAGGGGAATCAGCCCCAGCATTTT
TRBJ1-4 | . | TRBV29-1 | TRBD1 | CSVSLTGTNEKLFF | TGCAGCGTTTCCCTGACAGGGACTAATGAAAAACTGTTTTTT
TRBJ1-1 | . | TRBV27 | . | CASSWGGTLTEAFF | TGTGCCAGCAGTTGGGGGGGCACCCTCACTGAAGCTTTCTTT
TRBJ1-5 | . | TRBV4-1 | . | CASSQDLRYQPQHF | TGCGCCAGCAGCCAAGATCTCAGGTATCAGCCCCAGCATTTT
TRBJ1-2 | . | TRBV5-6 | . | CASSPTRAGGYTF | TGTGCCAGCAGCCCCACCAGGGCCGGTGGCTACACCTTC
TRBJ1-1 | . | TRBV6-5 | TRBD1 | CASTATGVTEAFF | TGTGCCAGTACGGCGACAGGGGTCACTGAAGCTTTCTTT
TRBJ1-4 | . | TRBV4-2 | . | CASSQVSQGWEKLFF | TGTGCCAGCAGCCAAGTCTCGCAGGGATGGGAAAAACTGTTTTTT
TRBJ2-1 | . | TRBV2 | . | CASSEGGEARQFF | TGTGCCAGCAGTGAAGGGGGCGAGGCCCGCCAGTTCTTC
TRBJ2-1 | . | TRBV4-1 | TRBD2 | CASSQPTSSPYNEQFF | TGCGCCAGCAGCCAACCGACTAGCAGCCCATACAATGAGCAGTTCTTC
TRBJ2-1 | . | TRBV11-3 | . | CASSSQASAGEQFF | TGTGCCAGCAGCTCCCAGGCTTCCGCAGGGGAGCAGTTCTTC
TRBJ1-1 | . | TRBV6-6 | TRBD1 | CASSPDRGIEAFF | TGTGCCAGCAGTCCCGACAGGGGGATTGAAGCTTTCTTT
TRBJ1-2 | . | TRBV6-1 | TRBD1 | CASRPSGQGNYGYTF | TGTGCCAGCAGGCCGTCGGGACAGGGCAATTATGGCTACACCTTC
TRBJ2-7 | . | TRBV5-6 | . | CASSFWGTGYEQYF | TGTGCCAGCAGCTTTTGGGGCACCGGATACGAGCAGTACTTC
TRBJ2-2 | . | TRBV9 | . | CASGHDTGELFF | TGTGCCAGCGGACATGACACCGGGGAGCTGTTTTTT
TRBJ2-1 | . | TRBV29-1 | . | CSSERWPDRYNEQFF | TGCAGCTCGGAGAGGTGGCCAGACCGTTACAATGAGCAGTTCTTC
TRBJ2-3 | . | TRBV11-3 | TRBD2 | CASSLGGRAPDTQYF | TGTGCCAGCAGCTTAGGCGGGAGAGCCCCAGATACGCAGTATTTT
TRBJ2-7 | once | TRBV28 | TRBD2 | CASSPPTGGFYEQYF | TGTGCCAGCAGCCCCCCGACGGGAGGCTTCTACGAGCAGTACTTC
TRBJ1-2 | . | TRBV27 | . | CASRISLANYGYTF | TGTGCCAGCAGAATCAGCCTAGCTAACTATGGCTACACCTTC
TRBJ1-5 | . | TRBV28 | . | CASRETDQPQHF | TGTGCCAGCAGAGAAACGGATCAGCCCCAGCATTTT